This T cell receptor (beta chain) was observed in a study of T cells and Merkel cell carcinoma outcomes. Trimming shortened V by 2 bases and J by 10 bases, and 8 bases separated the two germline ends. From germline, CDR1 is KGHSH and CDR2 LQKENI. This CDR3 has 11 amino acids. Some clones are missing from TCRdb's copy, which holds only in-frame ones; the method was immunoSEQ multiplex PCR. The data show about 15,000 clones, 85% to 90% seen once. General study points: Reportedly, T-cell repertoire with density predicts Merkel cell carcinoma outcomes.

To note about this clone: Its target is unknown.

The chain carries TRBV18 and TRBJ1-2, with D tentatively TRBD1 (5 bases). The sequence was collected from a human donor with Merkel cell carcinoma. Sample: tumor tissue from Merkel cell carcinoma. Here the CDR3 DNA reads TGTGCCAGCTCACCAGGGGCTAACTACACCTTC. It codes for CASSPGANYTF. Full variable domain (outside the CDR3, taken from reference TRBV18 and TRBJ1-2): NAGVMQNPRHLVRRRGQEARLRCSPMKGHSHVYWYRQLPEEGLKFMVYLQKENIIDESGMPKERFSAEFPKEGPSILRIQQVVRGDSAAYFCASSPGANYTFGSGTRLTVV.